What follows describes a single T cell receptor (beta chain). This specimen belongs to a study of long-term antiretroviral therapy in people with HIV. The germline CDR1 and CDR2 sequences are SGHTA and FQGNSA. This CDR3 has 14 residues. V lost 8 bases and J lost 4; bases outside the gene matches: 10. Run at survey level, the immunoSEQ assay was version v3.0. Method: immunoSEQ multiplex PCR; TCRdb's copy keeps in-frame clones and lacks some. This sample has tens of thousands of clones, with more than 70% found just once. The chain combines TRBV7-2 with TRBJ1-1, with 7 bases fitting TRBD1. Sequenced material: unsorted PBMCs, taken roughly 2.3 years after starting antiretroviral therapy. This clonotype was sampled from a man in his forties or fifties with HIV. The chain's CDR3 is CASSQGGLTTEAFF. The CDR3 coding sequence is TGTGCCAGCTCCCAGGGGGGTTTGACCACTGAAGCTTTCTTT.